This T cell receptor beta chain was sequenced in a study of cytomegalovirus exposure and HLA in healthy donors. Study-wide results and caveats: It emerged from a later analysis that several of the most significant clusters appeared to be linked to common viral pathogens. Later genetic work tied a missense DCLRE1C variant to beta-chain V and J trimming. The productive fraction for most TCR beta V segments was about 87% or about 30% in an earlier analysis. A list of 150 or so TCR beta chains associated with cytomegalovirus was given.

Per germline, CDR1 GTSNPN and CDR2 SVGIG (reference sequence). V dropped 3 bases and J dropped 8 bases, with 11 bases sitting between them. CDR3 length equals 12 residues. The PCR made use of 60 Vbeta and 13 Jbeta primers. The protocol was immunoSEQ multiplex PCR, while the TCRdb copy is restricted to in-frame clones and leaves out a portion. The sample lists 150,000 to 200,000 clones, 81% seen once, with 1.3% in the top ten. In its sample, this clone was seen a few times. The antigen remains unidentified. Sequenced material: PBMCs. This TCR derives from a man aged 50 or older in good health and CMV-seropositive. The gene calls are TRBV30 and TRBJ2-1, with unresolved D. The CDR3 loop is CAWSVTRYEQFF. The CDR3 DNA is TGTGCCTGGAGCGTGACACGGTATGAGCAGTTCTTC.